This T cell receptor beta chain was profiled in a study of Ad26.COV2.S vaccination and SARS-CoV-2 variants. Germline V gives CDR1 MNHNS, CDR2 SASEGT. The CDR3 consists of 13 residues. Trimming took off 2 bases at V and 1 base at J, with 5 bases between the two ends. Here immunoSEQ multiplex PCR was the method, and the copy in TCRdb shows in-frame clones only, minus some. This repertoire shows some 390,000 clones, approximately 90% found once; its top ten account for 1.9%. Treatment: some 20 received Ad26.COV2.S at low or high dose, single or two shots; 5 received placebo; per-sample allocation not given. Sampling was done on day 63 after the first vaccine or placebo injection. This adult donor, from Boston, was 18-55 years old.

The V gene is TRBV6-1, the J gene TRBJ2-5; D is unresolved. The input for sequencing was peripheral blood, taken in a trial of Ad26.COV2.S vaccine versus placebo. The receptor's source is a person between 18 and 59 years old who received the Ad26.COV2.S COVID-19 vaccine or a placebo. The CDR3 protein is CASSEMTQETQYF. The CDR3 DNA is TGTGCCAGCAGTGAAATGACCCAAGAGACCCAGTACTTC.